Each of the 25 T cell receptor beta chains below was sequenced from the same sample in a study of shared clonotypes between healthy human individuals. Generated by immunoSEQ multiplex PCR, the TCRdb table keeps only in-frame clones and is missing some. The sample lists roughly 2.6 million clones, around 90% occurring once. The sample was naive CD4+ T cells sorted from blood. Subset in this sample: CD45RA+ positively selected. Every receptor here comes from a man in his late teens or twenties in good health.

The chain uses TRBV7-2 and TRBJ2-3; D is ambiguous. Trimming took off 5 bases at V and 0 bases at J, with 12 bases between the two ends. CDR1 is SGHTA and CDR2 is FQGNSA in the germline V gene. The CDR3 extends over 15 amino acids. The CDR3, as DNA: TGTGCCAGCAGCATCCCTGGCGGAAGCACAGATACGCAGTATTTT. Its translation: CASSIPGGSTDTQYF.

V gene TRBV5-1 combines with J gene TRBJ2-4; a weak D match, TRBD1 (5 bases). The CDR3 consists of 14 residues. Germline lookup yields CDR1 SGHRS and CDR2 YFSETQ. Trimming pared 3 bases from V and 3 bases from J, leaving 10 bases between. In DNA form, the CDR3 reads TGCGCCAGCAGCTCAACAGGCGACAAAAACATTCAGTACTTC. This codes for CASSSTGDKNIQYF.

The chain recombines TRBV10-3 with TRBJ1-2, with D tentatively TRBD1 (6 bases). The germline CDR1 and CDR2 sequences are ENHRY and SYGVKD. CDR3 length: 15 residues. V gave up 4 bases and J gave up 2 bases, with 14 bases separating them. CDR3 residues: CAISAGGTGNYGYTF. For the CDR3, the DNA is TGTGCCATCAGTGCGGGAGGAACAGGGAACTATGGCTACACCTTC.

This chain links TRBV7-2 with TRBJ2-3; no firm D call. Germline values: CDR1 SGHTA, CDR2 FQGNSA. CDR3 length equals 16 residues. V lost 1 base and J 1 base, leaving 12 bases between the germline ends. The CDR3 DNA reads as TGTGCCAGCAGCTTAGAGACTTACCTTGGCACAGATACGCAGTATTTT. Residues: CASSLETYLGTDTQYF.

The chain links TRBV7-9 to TRBJ2-3; TRBD1 is a possible D gene (5 bases). CDR1 and CDR2 (germline): SEHNR, FQNEAQ (reference sequence). The CDR3 spans 14 residues. V lost 1 base to trimming and J lost 6 bases, with 11 bases between them. The CDR3 loop is CASSLDSDSDTQYF. CDR3 nucleotide sequence: TGTGCCAGCAGCTTAGATAGTGACAGTGATACGCAGTATTTT.

This clone was seen only once. The V call is TRBV5-1, the J call TRBJ2-7, with 14 bases identical to TRBD2. V shed 4 bases, J shed 6 bases, and the junction held 3 bases outside the gene matches. This CDR3 is built from 14 residues. Germline V gives CDR1 SGHRS, CDR2 YFSETQ. CDR3 in DNA: TGCGCCAGCAGCGCCGGACTAGCGGGGGGCGAGCAGTACTTC. Residues: CASSAGLAGGEQYF.

J is TRBJ2-1 and V is TRBV5-6; D may be TRBD2 (5 bases). From germline, CDR1 is SGHDT and CDR2 YYEEEE. The V and J ends lost 1 base and 9 bases respectively, with 26 bases between them. The CDR3 spans 18 residues. CDR3 in amino acids: CASSLTSGSRGLMFEQFF. For the CDR3, the DNA is TGTGCCAGCAGCTTGACATCTGGGTCCCGAGGGTTAATGTTTGAGCAGTTCTTC.

On this clone itself: Other DNA sequences in the same sample also yield this CDR3. This chain links TRBV30 with TRBJ2-1; D remains unclear. This CDR3 is 14 amino acids long. V was shortened by 0 bases and J by 0 bases, with 6 bases between the two germline ends. The germline gives CDR1 GTSNPN, CDR2 SVGIG (reference sequence). The CDR3 nucleotides are TGTGCCTGGAGTGTAGGTCTCTCCTACAATGAGCAGTTCTTC. It encodes CAWSVGLSYNEQFF.

V usage is TRBV11-2 and J usage is TRBJ2-5, with 11 bases aligning to TRBD2. The last part of the DNA fits TRBJ2-7 better; the J call may be wrong. Germline V gene data show CDR1 as SGHAT and CDR2 as FQNNGV. The CDR3 length is 15 residues. CDR3 amino acids: CASSFTSGGSYEQYF. Here the CDR3 DNA reads TGTGCCAGCAGCTTTACTAGCGGGGGCTCCTACGAGCAGTACTTC.

Here the CDR3 DNA reads TGCGCCAGCAGCCCTACAGGGGGCGCCGGGGAGCTGTTTTTT. Residues: CASSPTGGAGELFF. The rearrangement links TRBV5-1 to TRBJ2-2; 9 bases align to TRBD1. The germline V gene encodes CDR1 SGHRS and CDR2 YFSETQ. Germline trimming cut 4 bases from V and 6 bases from J; bases unmatched to any gene: 4. There are 14 residues in the CDR3.

The chain recombines TRBV4-1 with TRBJ1-1; D gene ambiguous. The ends were cut back, 0 bases at V and 5 bases at J, with 7 bases in the middle. The CDR3 loop spans 13 amino acids. CDR1 and CDR2 from the germline V gene are MGHRA and YSYEKL. CDR3 protein: CASSQDSRTEAFF. The DNA of the CDR3 is TGCGCCAGCAGCCAAGATTCGAGGACTGAAGCTTTCTTT.

The rearrangement joins TRBV11-3 to TRBJ2-1, with D perhaps matching TRBD2 (5 bases). Germline assignment: CDR1 SGHNT and CDR2 YENEEA. The CDR3 is 13 amino acids. The germline V and J ends were trimmed by 2 bases and 10 bases, with 12 bases remaining between them. CDR3 loop: CASSLWGEGEQFF. As DNA, the CDR3 is TGTGCCAGCAGCTTATGGGGAGAAGGGGAGCAGTTCTTC.

With regard to this clone: Other DNA variants within this sample encode the same CDR3. The genes are TRBV10-3 and TRBJ1-2; no definite D call. The CDR3 sequence is 14 residues long. From germline, CDR1 is ENHRY and CDR2 SYGVKD. V dropped 0 bases and J dropped 2 bases, with 7 bases sitting between them. This CDR3 reads CAISESGENYGYTF. As DNA, the CDR3 is TGTGCCATCAGTGAGTCAGGCGAAAACTATGGCTACACCTTC.

The sample holds a few counts of this clone. CDR3 nucleotide sequence: TGTGCCATCAGTGAGACCGGGTCGTGGGATCAGCCCCAGCATTTT. Amino acid sequence: CAISETGSWDQPQHF. The rearrangement joins TRBV10-3 to TRBJ1-5, with no clear D. Between the trimmed V and J ends, which lost 2 bases and 5 bases, there was a span of 13 bases. The CDR3 has 15 amino acids. CDR1 and CDR2 (germline): ENHRY, SYGVKD.

This clone appeared a few times. The chain uses TRBV4-1 and TRBJ1-4; no clear D gene. Trimming took 1 base from V and 5 from J, leaving 5 bases between them. Germline CDR1 and CDR2: MGHRA and YSYEKL. The CDR3 has 13 residues. DNA for the CDR3: TGCGCCAGCAGCCAAGGGACGAATGAAAAACTGTTTTTT. Protein product: CASSQGTNEKLFF.

The chain links TRBV18 to TRBJ1-1, with TRBD1 matching over 9 bases. Germline-derived CDR1 and CDR2 are KGHSH and LQKENI. V trimming: 5 bases; J trimming: 5 bases; junction bases outside the gene matches: 6. The CDR3 spans 14 residues. CDR3 bases: TGTGCCAGCTCATACGACAGGGGGTGGACTGAAGCTTTCTTT. Its translation: CASSYDRGWTEAFF.

The table lists this clone with a count of one. The chain joins TRBV6-5 to TRBJ2-5; D is ambiguous. This CDR3 region has 13 residues. The V and J ends lost 6 bases and 9 bases respectively, with 17 bases between them. Germline lookup yields CDR1 MNHEY and CDR2 SVGAGI. The CDR3 sequence: CASRGGSSGAQYF. The CDR3 nucleotides are TGTGCCAGCAGGGGCGGAAGCAGTGGGGCCCAGTACTTC.

Points on this clone: The junction shows a germline mismatch at one end, possibly a read error. V gene TRBV7-2 combines with J gene TRBJ2-3; perhaps TRBD1 as D (6 bases). CDR3 length equals 16 residues. The germline V gene has CDR1 SGHTA and CDR2 FQGNSA. This chain's CDR3 is CASSLGARDGTYTQYF. The CDR3 nucleotides are TGTGCCAGCAGCTTGGGGGCCCGGGACGGCACATATACGCAGTATTTT. The full variable domain, completed using reference TRBV7-2 and TRBJ2-3, is GAGVSQSPSNKVTEKGKDVELRCDPISGHTALYWYRQSLGQGLEFLIYFQGNSAPDKSGLPSDRFSAERTGGSVSTLTIQRTQQEDSAVYLCASSLGARDGTYTQYFGPGTRLTVL.

V gene TRBV15 combines with J gene TRBJ1-2; weak D call: TRBD1 (5 bases). Germline assignment: CDR1 LNHNV and CDR2 YYDKDF (reference sequence). This CDR3 is built from 18 residues. V lost 0 bases to trimming and J lost 6 bases, with 23 bases between them. CDR3 nucleotide sequence: TGTGCCACCAGCAGAGATCATATGGGACTCTCGAACGCGGATGGCTACACCTTC. Translation: CATSRDHMGLSNADGYTF. The full variable domain, rest sourced from reference TRBV15 and TRBJ1-2, is DAMVIQNPRYQVTQFGKPVTLSCSQTLNHNVMYWYQQKSSQAPKLLFHYYDKDFNNEADTPDNFQSRRPNTSFCFLDIRSPGLGDTAMYLCATSRDHMGLSNADGYTFGSGTRLTVV.

The table lists this clone with a count of one. The J gene is TRBJ2-5, the V gene TRBV10-3; no definite D call. The V gene's germline CDR1 is ENHRY and CDR2 SYGVKD. The germline V and J ends were trimmed by 8 bases and 2 bases, with 12 bases remaining between them. This CDR3 spans 13 amino acids. DNA of the CDR3: TGTGCCATCGCCCTCGGGCTACAAGAGACCCAGTACTTC. Encoded protein: CAIALGLQETQYF.

The chain employs TRBV29-1 and TRBJ2-1, with TRBD2 matching over 8 bases. The J segment lost 9 bases and the V segment lost 7 bases, leaving 11 bases of the junction unmatched. Germline assignment: CDR1 SQVTM and CDR2 ANQGSEA. This CDR3 comprises 13 residues. The CDR3 nucleotides read TGCAGCGGGAGCGGGAGAATGCTGGCTGAGCAGTTCTTC. This codes for CSGSGRMLAEQFF.

J is TRBJ1-6 and V is TRBV7-2, with D unclear. The CDR3 consists of 15 residues. Trimming removed 6 bases from V and 9 bases from J, with 18 bases in between. Germline CDR1 reads SGHTA; CDR2 reads FQGNSA. The CDR3 DNA is TGTGCCAGCAGTTTAAGAACAGAGTTGAGTTCACCCCTCCACTTT. It codes for CASSLRTELSSPLHF.

About this clone itself: Distinct nucleotide sequences in the sample also encode this CDR3. The rearrangement joins TRBV5-1 to TRBJ1-6; no reliable D call. The germline V gene has CDR1 SGHRS and CDR2 YFSETQ. This CDR3 comprises 15 residues. V shed 2 bases and J shed 0 bases, with 6 bases lying between them. The CDR3 here is CASSLGSSYNSPLHF. CDR3 in DNA: TGCGCCAGCAGCTTAGGGAGCTCCTATAATTCACCCCTCCACTTT.

The rearrangement uses TRBV6-6 and TRBJ1-1; D unresolved. The CDR3 has 13 amino acids. Germline V gives CDR1 MNHNY, CDR2 SVGAGI (reference sequence). V was cut by 6 bases and J by 1 base, with 9 bases left in between. The CDR3 here is CASSQDWNTEAFF. The CDR3 DNA is TGTGCCAGCAGCCAAGACTGGAACACTGAAGCTTTCTTT.

J is TRBJ1-2 and V is TRBV7-9; 9 bases align to TRBD1. The CDR3 length is 13 residues. The V gene end was trimmed by 2 bases and the J gene end by 8 bases; junction bases not matched to a gene: 3. Per germline, CDR1 SEHNR and CDR2 FQNEAQ (reference sequence). The CDR3 sequence: CASSLRTGEGYTF. In nucleotides, the CDR3 is TGTGCCAGCAGCTTAAGGACAGGGGAAGGCTACACCTTC.